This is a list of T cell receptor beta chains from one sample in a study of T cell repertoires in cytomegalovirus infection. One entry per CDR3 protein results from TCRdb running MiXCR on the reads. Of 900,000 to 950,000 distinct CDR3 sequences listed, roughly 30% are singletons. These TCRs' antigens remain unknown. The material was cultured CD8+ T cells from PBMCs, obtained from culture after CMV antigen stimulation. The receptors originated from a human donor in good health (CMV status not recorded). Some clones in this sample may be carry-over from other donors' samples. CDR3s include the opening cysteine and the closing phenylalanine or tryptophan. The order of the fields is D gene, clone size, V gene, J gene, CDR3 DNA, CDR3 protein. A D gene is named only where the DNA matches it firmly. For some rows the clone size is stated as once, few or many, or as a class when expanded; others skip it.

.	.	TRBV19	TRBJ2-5	TGTGCCAGTAGTATCAGGGATTCGGAGACCCAGTACTTC	CASSIRDSETQYF
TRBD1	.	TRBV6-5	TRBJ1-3	TGTGCCAGCAGGCACCAGGACAGGGGAAGAAACACCATATATTTT	CASRHQDRGRNTIYF
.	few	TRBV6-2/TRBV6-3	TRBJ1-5	TGTGCCAGCCAGGAGGGCTATCAGCCCCAGCATTTT	CASQEGYQPQHF
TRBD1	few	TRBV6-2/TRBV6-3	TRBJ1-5	TGTGCCAGCAGTTACTCGGACAGGGGGGGTCAGCCCCAGCATTTT	CASSYSDRGGQPQHF
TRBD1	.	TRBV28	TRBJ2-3	TGTGCCAGCACCCTGGACAGGGTTCTAACAGATACGCAGTATTTT	CASTLDRVLTDTQYF
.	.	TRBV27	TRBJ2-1	TGTGCCAGCAGTTTACGAGGGGCAGCCTCCTATGAGCAGTTCTTC	CASSLRGAASYEQFF
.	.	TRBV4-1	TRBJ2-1	TGCGCCAGCAGCCAAGACCAGTACCCGGGCGGGGAGCAGTTCTTC	CASSQDQYPGGEQFF
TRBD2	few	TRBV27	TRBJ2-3	TGTGCCAGCGGAGGGACTAGCCAGTATTTT	CASGGTSQYF
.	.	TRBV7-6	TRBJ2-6	TGTGCCAGCAGTCATACTGGTCCGGGAGCTTATGGGACCAACGTCCTGACTTTC	CASSHTGPGAYGTNVLTF
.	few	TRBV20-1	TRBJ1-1	TGCAGTGCTAGGCCATCCTACCGCAACATGAACACTGAAGCTTTCTTT	CSARPSYRNMNTEAFF
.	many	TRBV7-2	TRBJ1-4	TGTGCCAGCAGCTTAAAGACAGCAACTAATGAAAAACTGTTTTTT	CASSLKTATNEKLFF
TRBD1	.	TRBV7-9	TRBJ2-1	TGTGCCAGCAGCCCACGGGCAGGGGGTGGCAATGAGCAGTTCTTC	CASSPRAGGGNEQFF
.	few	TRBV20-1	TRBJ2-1	TGCAGTGCTAGAGCCAGGGCAGGCTCCTACAATGAGCAGTTCTTC	CSARARAGSYNEQFF
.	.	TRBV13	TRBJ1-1	TGTGCCAGCAGCTCCCGACCGTACGGAGCTTTCTTT	CASSSRPYGAFF
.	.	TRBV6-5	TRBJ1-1	TGTGCCAGCAGTTACGGCGAAGGGAACACTGAAGCTTTCTTT	CASSYGEGNTEAFF
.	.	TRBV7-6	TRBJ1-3	TGTGCCAACACCCAGTGTCATGGAAACACCATATATTTT	CANTQCHGNTIYF
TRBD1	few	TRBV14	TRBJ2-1	TGTGCCAGCAGCCAAGATCGACAGGGGGTCGGGCTATTGAACTCCTACAATGAGCAGTTCTTC	CASSQDRQGVGLLNSYNEQFF
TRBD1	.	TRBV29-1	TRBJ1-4	TGCAGCGTCGAAGGGGACAGGGGGACTAATGAAAAACTGTTTTTT	CSVEGDRGTNEKLFF
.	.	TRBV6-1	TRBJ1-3	TGTGCCAGCAGCCCGGGGTCAGAAGGAAACACCATATATTTT	CASSPGSEGNTIYF
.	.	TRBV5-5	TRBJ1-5	TGTGCCAGCAGACTAACCGATTATAGCAATCAGCCCCAGCATTTT	CASRLTDYSNQPQHF
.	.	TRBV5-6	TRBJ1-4	TGTGCCAGCAGCTTGGGTCGGCCGGCGGATGAAAAACTGTTTTTT	CASSLGRPADEKLFF
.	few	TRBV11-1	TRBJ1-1	TGTGCCAGCAGCTTAAGGTCGGGGCGCGGTGTCACTGAAGCTTTCTTT	CASSLRSGRGVTEAFF
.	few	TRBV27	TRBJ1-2	TGTGCCAGCCTCGGGGGAATGGACTATGGCTACACCTTC	CASLGGMDYGYTF
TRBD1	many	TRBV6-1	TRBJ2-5	TGTGCCAGCAGCCGCCGGGACAGGGTCCAAGAGACCCAGTACTTC	CASSRRDRVQETQYF
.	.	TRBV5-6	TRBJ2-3	TGTGCCAGCAGCTCGTTTACGGCTAGCGTAAGCACAGATACGCAGTATTTT	CASSSFTASVSTDTQYF
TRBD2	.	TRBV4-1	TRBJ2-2	TGTGCCAACAGCCCCCAGGATAGCGGGGGTACCGGGGAGCTGTTTTTT	CANSPQDSGGTGELFF
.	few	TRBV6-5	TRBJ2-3	TGTGCCAGCAGTTACGGGGTTGGAGATACGCAGTATTTT	CASSYGVGDTQYF
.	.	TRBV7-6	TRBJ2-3	TGTGCCAGCAGCCCACTAGGTTTCGCAGATACGCAGTATTTT	CASSPLGFADTQYF
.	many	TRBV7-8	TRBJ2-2	TGTGCCAGCAGCCACTCCGCCTCAAAAGGCGTCACCGGGGAGCTGTTTTTT	CASSHSASKGVTGELFF
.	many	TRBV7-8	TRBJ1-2	TGTGCCAGCAGCCCTGTCCCCGGCAGGGAGGATTATGGCTACACCTTC	CASSPVPGREDYGYTF
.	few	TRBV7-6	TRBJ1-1	TGTGCCAGCAGCTTAAGGGACAAGGAAGCTTTCTTT	CASSLRDKEAFF
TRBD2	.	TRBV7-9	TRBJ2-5	TGTGCCAGCAGCCCAGCGGGGGGGCCGTCGGACCAAGAGACCCAGTACTTC	CASSPAGGPSDQETQYF
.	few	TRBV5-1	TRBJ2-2	TGCGCCAGCAGCTTGGCGGTAGGGGTCACCGGGGAGCTGTTTTTT	CASSLAVGVTGELFF
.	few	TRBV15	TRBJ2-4	TGTGCCACCAGCAGAGATGAGGGCTTAGCCAAAAACATTCAGTACTTC	CATSRDEGLAKNIQYF
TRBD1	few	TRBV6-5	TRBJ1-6	TGTGCCAGCAGTTATTCCGGACAGGTTAATTCACCCCTCCACTTT	CASSYSGQVNSPLHF
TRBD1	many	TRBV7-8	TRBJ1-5	TGTGCCAGCAGCTCCTATCGGGGACAGGGGGGTCCCCAGCATTTT	CASSSYRGQGGPQHF
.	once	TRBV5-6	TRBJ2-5	TGTGCCAGCAGCTTGACTAGCTGGGGGGAAGAGACCCAGTACTTC	CASSLTSWGEETQYF
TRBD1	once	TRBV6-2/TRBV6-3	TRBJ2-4	TGTGCCAGCCGGGTTAACAGGGGGAACATTCAGTACTTC	CASRVNRGNIQYF
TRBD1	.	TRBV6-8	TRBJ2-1	TGTGCCAGCAGTTACTCGAAAGTCAGGGGGTTTTACAATGAGCAGTTCTTC	CASSYSKVRGFYNEQFF
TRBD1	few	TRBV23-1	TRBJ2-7	TGCGCCAGCAGACAGGGGTGCTCCTACGAGCAGTACTTC	CASRQGCSYEQYF